This is a list of T cell receptor beta chains from one sample in a study of T cell responses to AZD1222 COVID-19 vaccine. Clones were read by immunoSEQ multiplex PCR, and TCRdb kept only the in-frame ones, dropping some. There are about 180,000 clones in the sample; around 90% occur only once, and about 2.1% lies in the top ten. The material sequenced was peripheral blood, taken 28 days after the second AZD1222 dose. The receptors originated from an adult who received the AZD1222 COVID-19 vaccine. Both conserved end residues are part of each CDR3. The order of the fields is CDR3 length, J gene, V gene, D gene, CDR3 DNA, CDR3 protein. A D gene is named only where the DNA matches it firmly.

length: 11
J: TRBJ2-7
V: TRBV6-6
D: TRBD2
DNA: TGTGCGACTAGCGGGAGTTACGAGCAGTACTTC
CDR3: CATSGSYEQYF

length: 14
J: TRBJ2-3
V: TRBV7-3
D: NA
DNA: TGTGCCAGCAGCAAAGGGAGCAACACAGATACGCAGTATTTT
CDR3: CASSKGSNTDTQYF

length: 16
J: TRBJ2-2
V: TRBV3-1/TRBV3-2
D: TRBD1
DNA: TGTGCCAGCAGCCCCCACGGGACAGGGATATCCGGGGAGCTGTTTTTT
CDR3: CASSPHGTGISGELFF

length: 17
J: TRBJ1-5
V: TRBV9
D: TRBD1
DNA: TGTGCCAGCAGCGCAGGAGCGGGACAGGGCGGCAATCAGCCCCAGCATTTT
CDR3: CASSAGAGQGGNQPQHF

length: 11
J: TRBJ2-5
V: TRBV6-2/TRBV6-3
D: TRBD2
DNA: TGTGCCAGCAGCCACGGGAGGACTGCGTACTTC
CDR3: CASSHGRTAYF

length: 12
J: TRBJ1-6
V: TRBV5-6
D: NA
DNA: TGTGCCAGCAGCTTGGACAGCAGCGCCCTCCACTTT
CDR3: CASSLDSSALHF

length: 16
J: TRBJ2-6
V: TRBV5-1
D: NA
DNA: TGCGCCAGCAGCGCCCAGGCGAGCTCTGGGGCCAACGTCCTGACTTTC
CDR3: CASSAQASSGANVLTF

length: 15
J: TRBJ2-2
V: TRBV7-8
D: NA
DNA: TGTGCCAGCAGCCCCTCAAGGGGAGCGGGCGGGGAGCTGTTTTTT
CDR3: CASSPSRGAGGELFF

length: 17
J: TRBJ1-5
V: TRBV19
D: NA
DNA: TGTGCCAGTAGTATCTGGGCTACCGGGACCCGAGCCGGGCCCCAGCATTTT
CDR3: CASSIWATGTRAGPQHF

length: 13
J: TRBJ1-2
V: TRBV18
D: TRBD1
DNA: TGTGCCAGCTCACCTCAAGACAGGGTGGGCTACACCTTC
CDR3: CASSPQDRVGYTF

length: 15
J: TRBJ1-3
V: TRBV19
D: NA
DNA: TGTGCCAGTAGTATAGGGTTGCCTGCCGGAAACACCATATATTTT
CDR3: CASSIGLPAGNTIYF

length: 12
J: TRBJ2-7
V: TRBV21-1
D: NA
DNA: TGTGCCGCCCCGAGGGAACTGCGACCCCGAGCATTC
CDR3: CAAPRELRPRAF

length: 16
J: TRBJ2-1
V: TRBV4-3
D: TRBD2
DNA: TGCGCCAGCAGCCAAGATGGTCGGGGGGGGAGTCGTGAGCAGTTCTTC
CDR3: CASSQDGRGGSREQFF

length: 13
J: TRBJ2-2
V: TRBV5-5
D: NA
DNA: TGTGCCAGCAGTCCCCGACCCGACGGGGAGCTGTTTTTT
CDR3: CASSPRPDGELFF

length: 12
J: TRBJ1-2
V: TRBV19
D: NA
DNA: TGTGCCAGTAGTGTAAACAGCGGTGGCTACACCTTC
CDR3: CASSVNSGGYTF

length: 11
J: TRBJ1-1
V: TRBV6-5
D: NA
DNA: TGTGCCAGCGACGGGTGGACTGAAGCTTTCTTT
CDR3: CASDGWTEAFF